This TCR beta chain was sequenced during a study of shared clonotypes between healthy human individuals. CDR1 is SQVTM, CDR2 ANQGSEA, per germline. This CDR3 contains 13 residues. Trimming shortened V by 6 bases and J by 0 bases, and 9 bases separated the two germline ends. Produced via immunoSEQ multiplex PCR; TCRdb's table is partial and in-frame only. The table has under 1 million clones, roughly 96% seen once; the top ten hold about 0.25%. Naivety among CD8 cells was defined by CD45RO negativity and positive CCR7 selection, thereby excluding terminally differentiated effector memory CD45RA+ cells.

The sample consisted of naive CD8+ T cells sorted from blood. The chain uses TRBV29-1 and TRBJ2-1; the D is unclear. The source is a man in his thirties or forties in good health. CDR3 DNA: TGCAGCGTACCCTTAAGCTCCTACAATGAGCAGTTCTTC. It yields the protein CSVPLSSYNEQFF.